This entry concerns a single T cell receptor (beta chain). Its antigen is still unknown. These data come from a study of beta chain features in type 1 diabetes. Broader study findings: In all four CD4+ subsets, TCRB CDR3 length was significantly, moderately reduced in type 1 diabetes.

Every bit of the isolated RNA underwent reverse transcription, so sequencing read expressed TCRB transcripts. The protocol was immunoSEQ multiplex PCR, while the TCRdb copy is restricted to in-frame clones and leaves out a portion. The repertoire holds roughly 150,000 clones, with approximately 62% as singletons. CDR1 and CDR2 from the germline V gene are SQVTM and ANQGSEA. Trimming shortened V by 4 bases and J by 6 bases, and 5 bases separated the two germline ends. The CDR3 has 10 amino acids. Sequenced input: naive CD4+ T cells from blood. The receptor was isolated from a man aged 25 to 40 with type 1 diabetes. The chain is built from TRBV29-1 and TRBJ2-3; no clear D. This CDR3 is CSVVWDTQYF. CDR3 DNA sequence: TGCAGCGTTGTGTGGGATACGCAGTATTTT.